What follows describes a single TCR beta chain. Its target is not known. The sample is drawn from a study of graft-versus-host responses after intestinal transplantation. Study-wide context: Recipients obtained multivisceral, liver-intestinal, or isolated intestinal transplants. The study gave all recipients anti-thymocyte globulin induction, then tacrolimus and steroids for 2 to 3 years. Study-wide points: Individuals who had graft-donor T cell macrochimerism had allografts that showed high graft-versus-host to host-versus-graft clonal ratios. GvH clones were identified in recipient marrow, with some first appearing in ileum or blood.

Sequenced by immunoSEQ multiplex PCR; TCRdb stores in-frame clones only, minus some. The repertoire holds approximately 28,000 clones, with just under 95% as singletons. Germline values: CDR1 SNHLY, CDR2 FYNNEI. The CDR3 has 15 residues. V lost 6 bases, J lost 2 bases, and 7 bases stayed unmatched. This chain links TRBV2 with TRBJ1-1; 9 bases align to TRBD1. Sequenced here: PBMCs, sampled approximately ten weeks after intestinal transplant. The TCR originated in a human patient who received an intestinal transplant, so some T cells may come from the graft donor. Written as DNA, the CDR3 is TGTGCCAGCAGGGACAGGGGCGGCTTTAACACTGAAGCTTTCTTT. Translation: CASRDRGGFNTEAFF.